The 8 T cell receptor beta chains below all came from one sample that was sequenced in a study of blood T cell repertoires in COVID-19 (dated by TCRdb to 2018 to 2020). The protocol used for the library was the immunoSEQ multiplex PCR assay. The immuneACCESS repertoire file appears here via TCRdb, limited to in-frame rearrangements. These files lack a portion of the clones; in checked studies, under half of the deficit traces to unresolved V genes, and the cause of the others is not known. The sample data list 150,000 to 200,000 clones, and about 84% of these were observed just once. The ten largest clones capture 8% to 10% of the sample. Sequences were obtained from PBMCs or T cells enriched from blood (not recorded which). Source of these receptors: a woman younger than 45 who had recovered from COVID-19.

V gene TRBV7-2 combines with J gene TRBJ2-1; TRBD2 agrees at 13 bases. CDR1 SGHTA and CDR2 FQGNSA come from the germline V gene. V was clipped by 0 bases and J by 3 bases; unmatched bases: 2. The CDR3 sequence is 17 residues long. The CDR3 nucleotides are TGTGCCAGCAGCTTAGCGGGACTAGCGGGATACTACAATGAGCAGTTCTTC. Translated, it gives CASSLAGLAGYYNEQFF.

V usage is TRBV5-1 and J usage is TRBJ2-1, with 15 bases fitting TRBD2. Germline V gene sequence: CDR1 SGHRS, CDR2 YFSETQ. Unmatched junction bases numbered 2, after V lost 0 bases and J lost 10 bases. The CDR3 consists of 15 residues. The CDR3 reads CASSLAGTSGREQFF. The CDR3 nucleotides are TGCGCCAGCAGCTTGGCTGGGACTAGCGGGAGGGAGCAGTTCTTC.

This clone was counted between two and nine times. The V and J genes are TRBV11-2 and TRBJ2-1, with D maybe TRBD2 (5 bases). Germline values: CDR1 SGHAT, CDR2 FQNNGV. This CDR3 has 14 amino acids. V lost 3 bases and J lost 5, with 11 bases in between. This chain's CDR3 is CASSFSEENNEQFF. CDR3 in DNA: TGTGCCAGCAGCTTCTCGGAGGAGAACAATGAGCAGTTCTTC.

The gene calls are TRBV5-1 and TRBJ1-2, with a weak D call TRBD1 (6 bases). Trimming cost V 4 bases and J 4 bases, with 14 bases left between them. The V gene's germline CDR1 is SGHRS and CDR2 YFSETQ. The CDR3 has 14 residues. This CDR3 is CASSPQTGFYGYTF. Here the CDR3 DNA reads TGCGCCAGCAGCCCTCAGACAGGCTTCTATGGCTACACCTTC.

J is TRBJ2-7 and V is TRBV19; D ambiguous. Trimming left V 3 bases short and J 2 bases short, with 14 bases between. This CDR3 has 15 residues. Germline lookup yields CDR1 LNHDA and CDR2 SQIVND (reference sequence). CDR3 protein: CASSIGHAETYEQYF. As DNA, the CDR3 is TGTGCCAGTAGTATTGGCCATGCGGAAACCTACGAGCAGTACTTC.

This clone was counted a single time. V and J are TRBV7-3 and TRBJ2-3; D is unresolved. The CDR3 totals 15 residues. Germline CDR1 SGHTA, CDR2 FQGTGA. The V end lost 0 bases, the J end lost 4 bases, and 11 bases lay between the germline ends. In DNA, the CDR3 is TGTGCCAGCAGCTTAACGGGCTCGGTTGCAGATACGCAGTATTTT. Translation: CASSLTGSVADTQYF.

V usage is TRBV28 and J usage is TRBJ2-4; 9 nucleotides line up with TRBD2. Losses at the gene ends were 4 bases for V and 0 bases for J; bases not matched to a gene: 10. Germline V lookup: CDR1 MDHEN, CDR2 SYDVKM. This CDR3 has 18 amino acids. In DNA form, the CDR3 reads TGTGCCAGCAGTTCGAATCGGAGCGGGGGGAAAGCCAAAAACATTCAGTACTTC. It yields the protein CASSSNRSGGKAKNIQYF.

The chain couples TRBV6-5 to TRBJ1-5; 8 bases are a match to TRBD1. V dropped 6 bases and J dropped 9; count of bases not matched to a gene: 4. Per germline, CDR1 MNHEY and CDR2 SVGAGI. This CDR3 spans 12 amino acids. The CDR3 bases are TGTGCCAGCAGGCAGGGGGCTTCGCCCCAGCATTTT. Encoded protein: CASRQGASPQHF.